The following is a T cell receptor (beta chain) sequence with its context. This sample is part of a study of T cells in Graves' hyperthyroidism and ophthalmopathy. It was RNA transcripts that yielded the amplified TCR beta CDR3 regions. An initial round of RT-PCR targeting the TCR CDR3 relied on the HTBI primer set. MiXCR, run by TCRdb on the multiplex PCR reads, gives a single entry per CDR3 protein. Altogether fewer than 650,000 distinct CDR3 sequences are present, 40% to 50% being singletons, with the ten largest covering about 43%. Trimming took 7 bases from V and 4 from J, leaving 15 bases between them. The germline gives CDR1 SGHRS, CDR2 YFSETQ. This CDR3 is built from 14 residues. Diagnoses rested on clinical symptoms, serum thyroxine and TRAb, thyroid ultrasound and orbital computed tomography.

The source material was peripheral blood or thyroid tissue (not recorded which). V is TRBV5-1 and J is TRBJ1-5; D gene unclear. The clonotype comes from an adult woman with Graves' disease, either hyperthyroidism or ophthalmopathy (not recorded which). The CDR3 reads CASPSVWGNQPQHF. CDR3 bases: TGCGCCAGCCCGAGTGTCTGGGGTAATCAGCCCCAGCATTTT.